The clone carrying this TCR beta chain was counted between two and nine times. This sample was included in a study of response to subunit inactivated influenza vaccine. The V gene's germline CDR1 is SGHRS and CDR2 YFSETQ. The J segment lost 4 bases and the V segment lost 0 bases, leaving 8 bases of the junction unmatched. This CDR3 is built from 17 residues. TCRdb itself ran the RT-PCR reads through MiXCR, one entry per CDR3 protein. This sample has 450,000 to 600,000 distinct CDR3 sequences; 7.6% occur once, and the top ten carry 10% to 15%. This receptor was identified in a man aged 45-69 years who received an inactivated influenza vaccine. Sequences were derived from PBMCs from blood, sampled around 2 years after vaccination. V is TRBV5-1 and J is TRBJ2-5, with 11 bases fitting TRBD1. This CDR3 reads CASSLETGTGGGETQYF. The CDR3 nucleotides read TGCGCCAGCAGCTTGGAAACCGGGACAGGGGGGGGAGAGACCCAGTACTTC.